Here is one T cell receptor beta chain with its context. Its specific antigen is unknown. The sample holds no much larger clone one base away, and base qualities are not on file. Receptor amplification or capture employed the immunoSEQ multiplex PCR assay. What TCRdb holds here is the immuneACCESS table cut down to in-frame rearrangements. Part of the clones is not present; checked against another copy, under half of the missing clones reflect an unresolved V gene, and the others are unexplained. A total of 50,000 to 70,000 clones appear in this sample, 90% to 95% of them only once. The biggest ten clones account for under 5.5% of the sample. The CDR3 contains 12 residues, cysteine and phenylalanine counted. The retained sequence is limited to the CDR3, 36 bases, with the frame set at the first base. CDR1 and CDR2 are drawn from the germline V gene: KGHSH, LQKENI. The junction carries 7 bases between V and J, which are trimmed by 4 bases and 7 bases respectively.

The sample comes from a study of technical replicates of blood from several donors (dated by TCRdb to about 2017). The sample taken for sequencing was PBMCs. The receptor's source is a human donor in good health. Some clones in this sample may be carry-over from other donors' samples. The sequence links TRBV18 to TRBJ2-2, with the identity of the D gene unclear. The DNA is TGTGCCAGCTCACTCCCGGGCGGGGAGCTGTTTTTT. It is translated as CASSLPGGELFF.